The entry below describes one T cell receptor beta chain. Its cognate antigen is unknown. One end of the junction fails to match germline, which may point to a read error. There are 15 residues in the CDR3. Germline CDR1 reads KGHSH; CDR2 reads LQKENI. This sample stems from a study of breast tumors, draining lymph nodes, adjacent tissues. Overall study findings and caveats: Luminal-like breast cancer showed significantly greater tumor-nontumor repertoire similarity than basal-like breast cancer did. Data only fit, rather than demonstrated, lymph node origin of most tumor T cells.

TCRdb reprocessed the multiplex PCR reads with MiXCR, giving one entry per CDR3 protein. The table shows 140,000 or so distinct CDR3 sequences, with about 30% occurring only once. The lymph nodes were axillary draining lymph nodes from breast cancer patients. The V gene is TRBV18, the J gene TRBJ2-2, with TRBD1 identical over 7 bases. This receptor was identified in a female donor with breast cancer. Some clones in this sample may be carry-over from other donors' samples. Sequencing was carried out using axillary lymph node tissue. CDR3: CAGSPQGANTGELFF. The DNA for the CDR3 is TGTGCCGGCTCACCGCAGGGGGCGAACACCGGGGAGCTGTTTTTT.